The T cell receptor (beta chain) under discussion was sequenced for a study of T cell responses to AZD1222 COVID-19 vaccine. This CDR3 is 11 amino acids long. The V gene lost 4 bases and the J gene lost 6 bases, with 3 bases spanning the gap. In this sample, this clone turned up a few times. This CDR3 is also generated by other DNA sequences in the sample. Only in-frame clones appear in the TCRdb table, and some are missing; sequencing was by immunoSEQ multiplex PCR. The sample includes some 150,000 clones, approximately 90% of them seen just once. This receptor was identified in an adult in good health. The V gene is TRBV12-3 or TRBV12-4, the J gene TRBJ1-4, with D unclear. Source: peripheral blood, taken on day 0 of AZD1222 vaccination. The CDR3 nucleotides read TGTGCCAGCAGTTCCTATGAAAAACTGTTTTTT. It yields the protein CASSSYEKLFF.